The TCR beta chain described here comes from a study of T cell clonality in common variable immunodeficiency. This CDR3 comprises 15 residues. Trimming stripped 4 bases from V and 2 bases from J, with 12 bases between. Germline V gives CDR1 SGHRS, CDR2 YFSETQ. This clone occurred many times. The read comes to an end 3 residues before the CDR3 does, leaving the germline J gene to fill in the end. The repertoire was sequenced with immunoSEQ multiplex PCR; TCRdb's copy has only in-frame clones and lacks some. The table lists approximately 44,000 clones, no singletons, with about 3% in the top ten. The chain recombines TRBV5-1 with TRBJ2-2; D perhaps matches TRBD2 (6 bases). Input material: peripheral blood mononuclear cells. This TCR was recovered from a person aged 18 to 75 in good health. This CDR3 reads CASSGRDFNTGELFF. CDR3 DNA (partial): TGCGCCAGCAGCGGCCGGGACTTCAACACCGGGGAG.